The source of this T cell receptor beta chain is a study of T-cell memory formation after mild COVID-19. Study observations and caveats: Later expanders leaned CD4+, whereas day 15 to 85 contracting clones were balanced CD4/CD8. A second wave of clones peaked on day 37, and their SARS-CoV-2 specificity went unconfirmed. Those CD4+ clones that contracted were mainly in CM and EM (CD8+ ones in EMRA).

TCR alpha and TCR beta cDNA libraries with sample barcodes and UMIs came from 5'RACE using constant-segment primers. One entry per CDR3 protein, called by TCRdb with MiXCR from the 5' RACE reads. The data show about 540,000 distinct CDR3 sequences, roughly 22% seen once. Between the trimmed V and J ends, which lost 0 bases and 2 bases, there was a span of 8 bases. CDR1 and CDR2 from the germline V gene are DFQATT and SNEGSKA (reference sequence). CDR3 length equals 14 residues. Comment on this clonotype: Its target is unknown.

This receptor was obtained from an adult woman who had mild COVID-19 (a few samples of this study predate the infection). Cell type and time point are not known. This sequence joins TRBV20-1 and TRBJ2-1, with D possibly being TRBD2 (6 bases). Sequencing used PBMCs or a T cell subset sorted from them (not recorded which). The CDR3, as DNA: TGCAGTGCTAGAGATTCGGGAGCCTACAATGAGCAGTTCTTC. Translating it yields CSARDSGAYNEQFF.